What follows are 17 T cell receptor beta chains derived from one specimen sequenced in a study of tissue T cells after allogeneic stem cell transplantation. The table came from immunoSEQ multiplex PCR; TCRdb's copy has only in-frame clones and leaves some out. The table lists roughly 50,000 clones, around 72% of them singletons. What was sequenced was sorted cells pooled from one or two spleens. The source of these receptors is a pool of C57BL/6 mice in good health.

As to this clone: Genes and germline are mouse. The sequence runs out 1 residue before the end of the CDR3; the remainder is reconstructed from the germline J gene. V is TRBV13-1 and J is TRBJ2-4, with TRBD1 identical over 11 bases. V lost 2 bases and J lost 1; bases outside the gene matches: 3. The V gene's germline CDR1 is NSHNY and CDR2 SYGAGN. The CDR3 spans 16 residues. The part of the CDR3 DNA that was read is TGTGCCAGCAGTGAGGGACAGGGGGGGGGTCAAAACACCTTGTAC. It is translated as CASSEGQGGGQNTLY. The whole CDR3 is CASSEGQGGGQNTLYF.

Note on this clone: The genes are named according to mouse. The DNA ends 1 residue before the CDR3 does, and the rest of the CDR3 is filled in from the germline J gene. This rearrangement joins TRBV1 to TRBJ2-7; 11 positions agree with TRBD2. CDR3 size: 14 residues. V lost 5 bases to trimming and J lost 2 bases; unmatched junction nucleotides: 2. Germline V gene data show CDR1 as NSQYPW and CDR2 as LRSPGD (reference sequence). The part of the CDR3 DNA that was read is TGCACCTGCAGTACGACTGGGGGGGCCTATGAACAGTAC. Translating it yields CTCSTTGGAYEQY. The full CDR3 is CTCSTTGGAYEQYF.

Of note for this clone: The listed genes are named as in mouse. The read falls 1 residue short of the CDR3 end, and the missing part is taken from the germline J gene. The V call is TRBV13-2, the J call TRBJ2-4; D remains unclear. This CDR3 has 14 residues. Looked up from germline, CDR1 is NNHNN and CDR2 is SYGAGS (reference sequence). The V gene lost 0 bases and the J gene lost 4 bases, with 9 bases spanning the gap. The part of the CDR3 DNA that was read is TGTGCCAGCGGTGATGCGCGGCAGAAAAACACCTTGTAC. Translating gives CASGDARQKNTLY. The entire CDR3 reads CASGDARQKNTLYF.

In its sample, this clone was seen a few times. Here the gene names and germline are mouse. With the read ending 1 residue before the CDR3 end, the germline J gene is used to fill in that end. V is TRBV13-2 and J is TRBJ2-7; D may correspond to TRBD1 or TRBD2 (5 bases each). Germline-derived CDR1 and CDR2 are NNHNN and SYGAGS (reference sequence). This CDR3 has 14 residues. Trimming took off 0 bases at V and 3 bases at J, with 10 bases between the two ends. The CDR3 sequence: CASGDAGVLYEQYF. The CDR3 DNA, read in part, is TGTGCCAGCGGTGATGCGGGGGTCCTCTATGAACAGTAC.

Note on this clone: The listed genes are named as in mouse. The read is 1 residue too short to cover the CDR3 end, so that end is filled in from the germline J gene. The chain combines TRBV13-3 with TRBJ2-7, with 11 positions matching TRBD1. The CDR3 spans 16 residues. V lost 0 bases, J lost 0 bases, and 2 bases stayed unmatched. In germline, CDR1 is NNHDY, CDR2 SYVADS. The CDR3 reads CASSDAGTGGSYEQYF. The part of the CDR3 DNA that was read is TGTGCCAGCAGTGATGCGGGGACAGGGGGCTCCTATGAACAGTAC.

Concerning this clone itself: Mouse germline and gene names are used. The read comes to an end 1 residue before the CDR3 does, leaving the germline J gene to fill in the end. The chain combines TRBV20 with TRBJ2-3, with 9 bases aligning to TRBD2. Germline V gene data show CDR1 as GFQATS and CDR2 as STVNSAI. The CDR3 length is 14 residues. The V segment lost 4 bases and the J segment 0 bases; nucleotides outside the gene matches: 2. The CDR3 reads CGAKTGGSAETLYF. CDR3 bases read: TGTGGTGCTAAAACTGGGGGGAGTGCAGAAACGCTGTAT.

Note on this clone: Germline and genes here are mouse. The read ends 1 residue early relative to the CDR3; the germline J gene fills the gap. The same CDR3 is also encoded by other DNA sequences in this sample. The J gene is TRBJ2-7, the V gene TRBV3; the D gene is possibly TRBD2 (5 bases). Germline CDR1 is SNHLY and CDR2 is FYNGKV (reference sequence). The length of the CDR3 is 12 residues. Trimming took off 2 bases at V and 5 bases at J, with 7 bases between the two ends. The CDR3 here is CASSLRGDEQYF. CDR3 DNA (partial): TGTGCCAGCAGCTTACGTGGGGATGAACAGTAC.

As for this clone: Genes and germline come from the mouse. The CDR3 goes on 1 residue after the read ends, and that part is filled in from the germline J gene. The chain carries TRBV17 and TRBJ1-1; 9 nucleotides align to TRBD1. Germline lookup yields CDR1 MNHDT and CDR2 YYDKIL. The length of the CDR3 is 13 residues. The trim removed 10 bases at V and 0 bases at J, leaving 3 bases unmatched. The CDR3 DNA, read in part, is TGTGCTATCCGACAGGGGGCAAACACAGAAGTCTTC. Translated: CAIRQGANTEVF. In full, the CDR3 reads CAIRQGANTEVFF.

Of note for this clone: Any gene name here is a mouse gene name. The DNA ends 1 residue before the CDR3 does, and the rest of the CDR3 is filled in from the germline J gene. The chain combines TRBV13-2 with TRBJ2-7; 10 bases fit TRBD2. The V gene end was trimmed by 1 base and the J gene end by 3 bases; junction bases not matched to a gene: 4. Germline CDR1 and CDR2: NNHNN and SYGAGS (reference sequence). CDR3 length: 15 residues. The CDR3 spells CASGDILGGRYEQYF. The sequenced part of the CDR3 DNA is TGTGCCAGCGGTGATATCCTGGGGGGGCGCTATGAACAGTAC.

Comments on this clone: The gene names here belong to mouse. The DNA read from the CDR3 is TGTGCCAGCAGTTTCACTGGCCAAGACACCCAGTAC. It yields the protein CASSFTGQDTQY. The full CDR3 reads CASSFTGQDTQYF. The V gene is TRBV15, the J gene TRBJ2-5, with D possibly matching TRBD2 (5 bases). The read stops 1 residue short of the end of the CDR3; the missing end is completed from the germline J gene. V was trimmed by 3 bases and J by 2 bases, leaving 6 bases between them. This CDR3 spans 13 amino acids. The germline V gene encodes CDR1 SGHND and CDR2 FRSKSL.

Comments on this clone: The germline and genes are mouse ones. The read falls 1 residue short of the CDR3 end, and the missing part is taken from the germline J gene. The V call is TRBV16, the J call TRBJ2-5; D not resolved. Germline V gene sequence: CDR1 SGHSA, CDR2 FRNQAP. CDR3 size: 11 residues. Trimming cost V 9 bases and J 1 base, with 5 bases left between them. The DNA read from the CDR3 is TGTGCAAGTGAGGACCAAGACACCCAGTAC. Translated, it gives CASEDQDTQY. The complete CDR3 protein is CASEDQDTQYF.

Points on this clone: The gene names given are mouse names. The DNA ends 1 residue before the CDR3 does, and the rest of the CDR3 is filled in from the germline J gene. This chain uses TRBV13-1 with TRBJ2-5, with TRBD2 identical over 7 bases. The CDR3 loop spans 14 amino acids. Germline V CDR1 and CDR2: NSHNY, SYGAGN. Trimming took 0 bases from V and 2 from J; bases not matched to a gene: 0. The CDR3 bases that were read are TGTGCCAGCAGTGATGTGGGGGGCCAAGACACCCAGTAC. Amino acids: CASSDVGGQDTQY. The CDR3 reads in full as CASSDVGGQDTQYF.

In the case of this clone: The gene names here belong to mouse. The CDR3 end lies 1 residue beyond the end of the read and is filled in from the germline J gene. This chain connects TRBV13-2 to TRBJ2-7; 8 bases are a match to TRBD2. J lost 3 bases, V lost 1 base, and 6 bases had no gene match. CDR3 size: 15 residues. The V gene's germline CDR1 is NNHNN and CDR2 SYGAGS (reference sequence). CDR3 bases read: TGTGCCAGCGGTGATCGAACTGGGGGAATCTATGAACAGTAC. This codes for CASGDRTGGIYEQY. The full-length CDR3 reads as CASGDRTGGIYEQYF.

A remark on this clone: Gene labels here are mouse ones. The sequence runs out 1 residue before the end of the CDR3; the remainder is reconstructed from the germline J gene. The chain joins TRBV31 to TRBJ1-2; D uncertain. From germline, CDR1 is GKSSPN and CDR2 SITVG. The CDR3 spans 12 residues. Trimming removed 2 bases at V and 4 bases at J, with 8 bases between. Here the CDR3 reads CAWSSDISDYTF. The covered CDR3 bases are TGTGCCTGGAGTTCCGACATCTCCGACTACACC.

On this clone: Gene names are mouse gene names. The read ends 1 residue shy of where the CDR3 ends; the end is completed using the germline J gene. The chain couples TRBV20 to TRBJ1-2; D perhaps matches TRBD1 (5 bases). The CDR3 consists of 11 residues. V was pared by 3 bases and J by 6 bases, with 8 bases between. Germline CDR1 reads GFQATS; CDR2 reads STVNSAI. The CDR3 sequence: CGASRGADYTF. CDR3 DNA (partial): TGTGGTGCTAGTCGAGGGGCCGACTACACC.

Notes on this clone: All gene names here are mouse names. The DNA ends 1 residue before the CDR3 does, and the rest of the CDR3 is filled in from the germline J gene. This chain joins TRBV19 and TRBJ2-2; D perhaps matches TRBD1 (6 bases). This CDR3 has 15 residues. In germline, CDR1 is FNHDT, CDR2 SITEND (reference sequence). The V end lost 3 bases, the J end lost 2 bases, and 11 bases lay between the germline ends. The CDR3 bases that were read are TGTGCCAGCAGTAAGGGCAGGGGTAACACCGGGCAGCTCTAC. This translates into CASSKGRGNTGQLY. The whole CDR3 reads CASSKGRGNTGQLYF.

To note about this clone: Mouse gene names apply. The read falls 1 residue short of the CDR3 end, and the missing part is taken from the germline J gene. The chain combines TRBV19 with TRBJ2-4, with a weak D call TRBD1 (5 bases). Germline V gene data show CDR1 as FNHDT and CDR2 as SITEND (reference sequence). Trimming left V 4 bases short and J 0 bases short, with 9 bases between. The CDR3 has 14 amino acids. The part of the CDR3 DNA that was read is TGTGCCAGCAGTCGGACACCTAGTCAAAACACCTTGTAC. As protein: CASSRTPSQNTLY. The entire CDR3 sequence reads CASSRTPSQNTLYF.